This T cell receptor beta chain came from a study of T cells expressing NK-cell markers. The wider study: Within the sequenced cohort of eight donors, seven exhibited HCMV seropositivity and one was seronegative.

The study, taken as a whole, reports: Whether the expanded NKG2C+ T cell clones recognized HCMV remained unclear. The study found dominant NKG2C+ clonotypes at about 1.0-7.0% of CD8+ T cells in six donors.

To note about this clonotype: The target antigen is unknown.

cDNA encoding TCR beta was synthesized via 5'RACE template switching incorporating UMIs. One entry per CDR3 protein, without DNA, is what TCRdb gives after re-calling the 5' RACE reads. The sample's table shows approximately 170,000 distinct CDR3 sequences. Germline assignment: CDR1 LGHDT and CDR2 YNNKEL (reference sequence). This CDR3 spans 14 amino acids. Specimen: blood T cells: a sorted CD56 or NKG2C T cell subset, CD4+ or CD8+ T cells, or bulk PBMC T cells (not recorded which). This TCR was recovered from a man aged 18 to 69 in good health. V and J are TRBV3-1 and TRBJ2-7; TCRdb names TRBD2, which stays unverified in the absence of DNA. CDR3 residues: CASSQMGRRYEQYF.